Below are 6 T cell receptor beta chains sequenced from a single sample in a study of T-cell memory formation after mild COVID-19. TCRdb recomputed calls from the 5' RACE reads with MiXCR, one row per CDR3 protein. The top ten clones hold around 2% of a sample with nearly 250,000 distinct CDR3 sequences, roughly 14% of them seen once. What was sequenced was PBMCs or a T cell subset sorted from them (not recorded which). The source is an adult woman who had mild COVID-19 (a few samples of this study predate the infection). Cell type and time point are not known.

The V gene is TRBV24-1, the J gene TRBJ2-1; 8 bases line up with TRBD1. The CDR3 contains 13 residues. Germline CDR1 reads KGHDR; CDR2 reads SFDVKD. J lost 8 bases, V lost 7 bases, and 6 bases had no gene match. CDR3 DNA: TGTGCCACCAGGGACAGGGATTACGATGAGCAGTTCTTC. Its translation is CATRDRDYDEQFF.

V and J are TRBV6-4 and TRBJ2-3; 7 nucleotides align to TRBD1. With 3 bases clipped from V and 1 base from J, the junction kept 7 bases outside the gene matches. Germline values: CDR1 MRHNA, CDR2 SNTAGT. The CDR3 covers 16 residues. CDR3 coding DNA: TGTGCCAGCAGTGAAGAAGGAAGGGGGCGCACAGATACGCAGTATTTT. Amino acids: CASSEEGRGRTDTQYF.

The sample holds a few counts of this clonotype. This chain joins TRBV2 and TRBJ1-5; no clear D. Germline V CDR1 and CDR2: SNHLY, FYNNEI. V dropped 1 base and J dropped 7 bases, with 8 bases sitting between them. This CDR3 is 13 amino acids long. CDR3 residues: CASSEGFVQPQHF. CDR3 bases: TGTGCCAGCAGTGAAGGCTTTGTACAGCCCCAGCATTTT.

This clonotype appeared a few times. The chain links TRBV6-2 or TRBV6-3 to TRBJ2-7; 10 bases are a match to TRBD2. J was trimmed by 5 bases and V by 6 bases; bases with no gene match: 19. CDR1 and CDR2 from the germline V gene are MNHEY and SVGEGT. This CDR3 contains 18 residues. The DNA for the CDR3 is TGTGCCAGCAGCTCCAGGGGACTACTCGGAAGCGGGAGGGACGAGCAGTACTTC. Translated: CASSSRGLLGSGRDEQYF.

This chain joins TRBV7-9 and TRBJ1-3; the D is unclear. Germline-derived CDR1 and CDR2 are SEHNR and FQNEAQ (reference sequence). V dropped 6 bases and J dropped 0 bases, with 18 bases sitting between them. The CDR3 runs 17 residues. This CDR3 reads CASRPRDSASSGNTIYF. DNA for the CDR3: TGTGCCAGCAGACCCCGAGATTCCGCGAGCTCTGGAAACACCATATATTTT.

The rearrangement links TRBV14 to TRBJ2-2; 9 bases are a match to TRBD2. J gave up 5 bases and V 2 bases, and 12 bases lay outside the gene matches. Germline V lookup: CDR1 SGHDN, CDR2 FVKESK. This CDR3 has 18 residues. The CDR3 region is CASSQTRGGLSRTGELFF. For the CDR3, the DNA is TGTGCCAGCAGCCAAACGCGGGGGGGCCTGAGTAGGACCGGGGAGCTGTTTTTT.